This record looks at one TCR beta chain sequence and its context. The antigen is undetermined. These data belong to a study of beta chain features in type 1 diabetes. General study points: A cDNA-based sequencing approach could over-represent cells with high TCR expression. Compared to healthy donors, patients appeared to have naive, central memory and Treg TCRB repertoires that were more alike.

Sequenced material consisted of expressed TCRB transcripts (all of the isolated RNA was reverse transcribed). Average reads for naive, central memory and regulatory T cell samples were several million. The method was immunoSEQ multiplex PCR; TCRdb's version includes in-frame clones alone and lacks a portion of them. The sample shows more than 300,000 clones, 6.5% to 10% of them seen only once. A single heparinised blood sample, averaging about 120 mL, was obtained per donor. From germline, CDR1 is SQVTM and CDR2 ANQGSEA. This CDR3 comprises 15 residues. Trimming cost V 5 bases and J 0 bases, with 14 bases left between them.

Sequencing was done on a sample of central memory CD4+ T cells from blood. The rearrangement links TRBV29-1 to TRBJ2-1; a weak D match, TRBD2 (5 bases). The sequence came from a woman aged 18-30 years in good health. This CDR3 is CSVMRAGRSYNEQFF. The CDR3 nucleotides are TGCAGCGTTATGAGGGCTGGACGCTCCTACAATGAGCAGTTCTTC.